Presented here are 7 T cell receptor beta chains from one specimen sequenced in a study of a mutant IDH1 vaccine in newly diagnosed glioma. These receptors are not linked to any known antigen. The protocol was immunoSEQ multiplex PCR, while the TCRdb copy is restricted to in-frame clones and leaves out a portion. Counted here are 60,000 or so clones, 90% occurring once; the ten biggest clones make up about 4.6%. Time point defined: week 5, during vaccination. Doses of 300 ug of mutant IDH1 20-mer peptide were given with topical imiquimod. The input for sequencing was PBMCs, taken from a glioma patient whose treatment included an IDH1 peptide vaccine. The receptors derive from a woman aged 40 to 50 with glioma.

This chain uses TRBV20-1 with TRBJ1-1; D unclear. The CDR3 sequence is 11 residues long. V was cut by 2 bases and J by 3 bases, with 4 bases left in between. Germline CDR1 DFQATT, CDR2 SNEGSKA (reference sequence). CDR3 DNA sequence: TGCAGTGCTAGAAGGGACACTGAAGCTTTCTTT. This codes for CSARRDTEAFF.

The V call is TRBV27, the J call TRBJ1-4; 7 positions agree with TRBD1. CDR3 length: 16 amino acids. Per the germline V gene, CDR1 is MNHEY and CDR2 is SMNVEV (reference sequence). Losses at the gene ends were 2 bases for V and 4 bases for J; bases not matched to a gene: 7. The CDR3 DNA reads TGTGCCAGCAGTTTAAACCCGGGACAGTTTAATGAAAAACTGTTTTTT. It specifies CASSLNPGQFNEKLFF. The entire variable domain, with the rest obtained from reference TRBV27 and TRBJ1-4, is as follows: EAQVTQNPRYLITVTGKKLTVTCSQNMNHEYMSWYRQDPGLGLRQIYYSMNVEVTDKGDVPEGYKVSRKEKRNFPLILESPSPNQTSLYFCASSLNPGQFNEKLFFGSGTQLSVL.

This chain links TRBV6-6 with TRBJ1-2, with TRBD1 matching 9 bases. Unmatched junction bases numbered 5, after V lost 0 bases and J lost 6 bases. Germline V gives CDR1 MNHNY, CDR2 SVGAGI (reference sequence). The CDR3 extends over 15 amino acids. This CDR3 is CASSYSEGQGNGYTF. The CDR3 DNA is TGTGCCAGCAGTTACTCGGAAGGACAGGGGAATGGCTACACCTTC.

This clone was found once. The genes are TRBV27 and TRBJ1-2; 8 bases align to TRBD1. The CDR3 contains 14 residues. Germline lookup yields CDR1 MNHEY and CDR2 SMNVEV (reference sequence). V trimming: 5 bases; J trimming: 4 bases; junction bases outside the gene matches: 6. The CDR3 region is CASSAQDRGYGYTF. Here the CDR3 DNA reads TGTGCCAGCAGTGCTCAAGACAGGGGCTATGGCTACACCTTC.

J is TRBJ1-5 and V is TRBV19, with D perhaps matching TRBD1 (6 bases). Per the germline V gene, CDR1 is LNHDA and CDR2 is SQIVND (reference sequence). Trimming took 5 bases from V and 6 from J, leaving 11 bases between them. The CDR3 consists of 13 residues. The CDR3 DNA reads as TGTGCCAGTAGTCCACAGGGAATTCAGCCCCAGCATTTT. Translation gives CASSPQGIQPQHF. Complete variable domain (other parts from reference TRBV19 and TRBJ1-5): DGGITQSPKYLFRKEGQNVTLSCEQNLNHDAMYWYRQDPGQGLRLIYYSQIVNDFQKGDIAEGYSVSREKKESFPLTVTSAQKNPTAFYLCASSPQGIQPQHFGDGTRLSIL.

This chain uses TRBV21-1 with TRBJ1-1; no DNA check was done on the table's D call, TRBD1. TRBV21-1 is labeled a pseudogene. The CDR3 consists of 17 residues. The CDR3 DNA follows: TGTGCCAGCAGCAAGCGGACACCCGGCGAAGGGGGCACTGAAGCTTTCTTT. It translates to CASSKRTPGEGGTEAFF.

The chain employs TRBV5-1 and TRBJ2-5; no reliable D call. The CDR3 spans 12 residues. Trimming removed 4 bases at V and 4 bases at J, with 8 bases between. Germline CDR1 and CDR2: SGHRS and YFSETQ. The CDR3 DNA sequence: TGCGCCAGCAGCACGGACGCAGAGACCCAGTACTTC. This codes for CASSTDAETQYF.